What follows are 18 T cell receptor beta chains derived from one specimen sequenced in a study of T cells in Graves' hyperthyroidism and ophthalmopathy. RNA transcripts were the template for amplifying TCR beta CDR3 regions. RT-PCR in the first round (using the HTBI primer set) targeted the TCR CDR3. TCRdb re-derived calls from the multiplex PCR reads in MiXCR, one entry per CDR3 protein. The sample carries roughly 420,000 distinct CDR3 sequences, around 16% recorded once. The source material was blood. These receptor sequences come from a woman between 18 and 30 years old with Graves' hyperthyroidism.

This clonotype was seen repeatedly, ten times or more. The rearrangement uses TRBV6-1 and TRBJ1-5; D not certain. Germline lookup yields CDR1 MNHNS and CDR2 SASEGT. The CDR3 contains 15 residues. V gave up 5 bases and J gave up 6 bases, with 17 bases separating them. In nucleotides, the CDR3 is TGTGCCAGCAGTTTAGTGTGGGGATTTGGTCAGCCCCAGCATTTT. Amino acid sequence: CASSLVWGFGQPQHF.

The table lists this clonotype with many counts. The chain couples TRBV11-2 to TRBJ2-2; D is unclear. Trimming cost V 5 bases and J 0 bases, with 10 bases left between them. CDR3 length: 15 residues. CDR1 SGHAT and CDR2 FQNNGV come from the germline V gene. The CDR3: CASSQSTANTGELFF. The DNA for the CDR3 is TGTGCCAGCAGCCAATCCACAGCGAACACCGGGGAGCTGTTTTTT.

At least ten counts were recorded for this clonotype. CDR3 nucleotide sequence: TGTGCCAGCAGCCAAGAAGGTATAGGGATTGACGATGAGCAGTTCTTC. Its protein product is CASSQEGIGIDDEQFF. V and J are TRBV3-1 and TRBJ2-1; D remains unclear. The germline V and J ends were trimmed by 0 bases and 8 bases, with 17 bases remaining between them. The germline CDR1 and CDR2 sequences are LGHDT and YNNKEL (reference sequence). The CDR3 spans 16 residues.

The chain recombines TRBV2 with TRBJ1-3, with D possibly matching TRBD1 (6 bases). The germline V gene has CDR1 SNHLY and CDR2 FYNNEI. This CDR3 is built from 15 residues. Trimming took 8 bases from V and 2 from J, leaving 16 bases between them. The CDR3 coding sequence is TGTGCCAGCTCTGATGGATGGACAGCTGGAAACACCATATATTTT. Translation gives CASSDGWTAGNTIYF.

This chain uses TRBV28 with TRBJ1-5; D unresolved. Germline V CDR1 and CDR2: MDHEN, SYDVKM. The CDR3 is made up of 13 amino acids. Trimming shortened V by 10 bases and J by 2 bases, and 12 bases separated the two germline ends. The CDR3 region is CATQAYGNQPQHF. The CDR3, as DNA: TGTGCCACCCAGGCCTACGGCAATCAGCCCCAGCATTTT.

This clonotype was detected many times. CDR3 in amino acids: CASSLASRGTGELFF. The DNA for the CDR3 is TGTGCCAGCTCGTTAGCGTCCCGGGGGACCGGGGAGCTGTTTTTT. The V gene is TRBV2, the J gene TRBJ2-2; D might be TRBD2 (6 bases). V lost 8 bases and J lost 5, with 18 bases in between. The CDR3 sequence is 15 residues long. CDR1 is SNHLY and CDR2 is FYNNEI in the germline V gene.

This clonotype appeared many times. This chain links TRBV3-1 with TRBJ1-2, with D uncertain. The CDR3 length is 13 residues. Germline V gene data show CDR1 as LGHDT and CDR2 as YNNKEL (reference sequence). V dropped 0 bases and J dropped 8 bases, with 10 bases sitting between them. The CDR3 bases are TGTGCCAGCAGCCAAGATCTAGCGGCCGGCTACACCTTC. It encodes CASSQDLAAGYTF.

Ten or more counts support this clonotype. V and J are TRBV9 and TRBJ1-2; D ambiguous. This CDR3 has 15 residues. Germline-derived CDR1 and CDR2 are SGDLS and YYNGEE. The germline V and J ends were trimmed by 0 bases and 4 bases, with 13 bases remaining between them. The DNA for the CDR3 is TGTGCCAGCAGCGTAGACTTCTCAGCCCCCTATGGCTACACCTTC. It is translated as CASSVDFSAPYGYTF.

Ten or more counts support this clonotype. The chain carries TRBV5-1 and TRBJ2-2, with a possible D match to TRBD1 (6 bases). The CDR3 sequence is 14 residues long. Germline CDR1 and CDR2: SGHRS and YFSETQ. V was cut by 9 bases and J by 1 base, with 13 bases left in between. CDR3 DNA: TGCGCCACCAAGCCGGGACAGAACACCGGGGAGCTGTTTTTT. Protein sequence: CATKPGQNTGELFF.

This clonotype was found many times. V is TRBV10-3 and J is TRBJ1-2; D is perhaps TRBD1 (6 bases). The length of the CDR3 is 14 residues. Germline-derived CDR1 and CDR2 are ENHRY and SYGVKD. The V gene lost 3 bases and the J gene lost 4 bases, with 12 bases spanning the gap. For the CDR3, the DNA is TGTGCCATCAGTGATTTGGGGGGCAGCTATGGCTACACCTTC. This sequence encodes CAISDLGGSYGYTF.

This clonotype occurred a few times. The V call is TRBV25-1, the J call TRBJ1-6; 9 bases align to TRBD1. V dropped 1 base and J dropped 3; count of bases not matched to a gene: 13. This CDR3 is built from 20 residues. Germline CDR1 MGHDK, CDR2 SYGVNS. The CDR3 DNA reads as TGTGCCAGCAGTGAATGGTCCGGGACAGGGAAGGGGTACTATAATTCACCCCTCCACTTT. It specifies CASSEWSGTGKGYYNSPLHF.

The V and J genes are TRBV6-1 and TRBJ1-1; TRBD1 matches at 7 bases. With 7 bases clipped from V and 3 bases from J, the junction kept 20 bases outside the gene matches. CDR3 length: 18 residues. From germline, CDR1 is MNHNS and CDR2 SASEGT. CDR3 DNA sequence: TGTGCCAGCAAATTAAGGATTGGGAAGGGGGCTTTGGACACTGAAGCTTTCTTT. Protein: CASKLRIGKGALDTEAFF.

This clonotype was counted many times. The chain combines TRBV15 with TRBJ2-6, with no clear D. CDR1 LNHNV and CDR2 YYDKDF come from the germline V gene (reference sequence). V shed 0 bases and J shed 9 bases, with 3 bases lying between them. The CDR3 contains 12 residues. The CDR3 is CATSRDVNVLTF. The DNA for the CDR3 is TGTGCCACCAGCAGAGATGTCAACGTCCTGACTTTC.

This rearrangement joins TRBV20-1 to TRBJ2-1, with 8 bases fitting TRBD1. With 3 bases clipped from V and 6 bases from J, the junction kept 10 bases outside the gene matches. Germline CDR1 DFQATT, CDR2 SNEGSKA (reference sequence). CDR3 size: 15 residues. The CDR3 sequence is CSASNMTGDFNEQFF. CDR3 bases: TGCAGTGCTAGTAATATGACAGGGGATTTCAATGAGCAGTTCTTC.

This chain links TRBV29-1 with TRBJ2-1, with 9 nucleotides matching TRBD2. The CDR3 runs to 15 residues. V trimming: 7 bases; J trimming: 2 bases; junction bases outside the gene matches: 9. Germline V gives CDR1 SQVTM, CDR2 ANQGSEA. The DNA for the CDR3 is TGCAGCGCATCCCGTAGCGGGGGAACCTACAATGAGCAGTTCTTC. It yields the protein CSASRSGGTYNEQFF.

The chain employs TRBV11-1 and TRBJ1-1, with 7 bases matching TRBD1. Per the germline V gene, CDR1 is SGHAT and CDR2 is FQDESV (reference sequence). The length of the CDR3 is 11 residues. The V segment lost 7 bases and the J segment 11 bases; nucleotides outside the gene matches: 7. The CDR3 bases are TGTGCCAGCACCGAGGGGGCTGGGGCTTTCTTT. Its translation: CASTEGAGAFF.

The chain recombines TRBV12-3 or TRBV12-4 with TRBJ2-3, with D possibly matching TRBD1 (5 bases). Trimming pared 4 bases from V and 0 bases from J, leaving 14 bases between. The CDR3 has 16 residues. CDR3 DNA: TGTGCCAGCAGTTACCAGGGTCTCTCTAGCACAGATACGCAGTATTTT. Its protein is CASSYQGLSSTDTQYF.

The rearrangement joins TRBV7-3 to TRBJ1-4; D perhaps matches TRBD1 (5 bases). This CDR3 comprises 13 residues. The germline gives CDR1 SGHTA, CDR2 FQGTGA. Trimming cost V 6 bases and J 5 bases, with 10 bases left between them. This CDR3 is CASRHRRNEKLFF. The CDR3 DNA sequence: TGTGCCAGCAGACACAGGAGGAATGAAAAACTGTTTTTT.